Following are 29 T cell receptor beta chains from one sample sequenced in a study of blood T cell repertoires in COVID-19 (TCRdb year 2020). Preparation of the library involved the immunoSEQ multiplex PCR assay. The table was pulled from immuneACCESS by TCRdb, which kept in-frame rearrangements only. Such tables lose some clones; where checked, under half of the loss comes from unresolved V genes, and the rest has no known cause. This sample gives 40,000 to 50,000 clones in total; around nine tenths of them show up just once. The top ten clonotypes cover about 3.8% of the sample. The sample taken for sequencing was peripheral blood. The receptor set was obtained from a human donor in a cohort sampled during active COVID-19.

The chain has TRBV7-2 and TRBJ2-7, with D perhaps TRBD2 (5 bases). The CDR3 covers 13 residues. V lost 7 bases, J lost 0 bases, and 10 bases lay in between. From germline, CDR1 is SGHTA and CDR2 FQGNSA. The CDR3 nucleotides read TGTGCCAGCAACAACGGGAACTCCTACGAGCAGTACTTC. This sequence encodes CASNNGNSYEQYF.

This sequence joins TRBV5-5 and TRBJ2-7; 9 nucleotides align to TRBD1. With V trimmed by 4 bases and J by 9 bases, 5 bases remained unmatched. CDR1 is SGHKS and CDR2 is YYEKEE in the germline V gene (reference sequence). This CDR3 spans 12 amino acids. CDR3 DNA sequence: TGTGCCAGCAGCCTAGGACAGGGGCGGCAGTACTTC. Amino acids: CASSLGQGRQYF. Based on the CDR3 plus reference TRBV5-5 and TRBJ2-7, the full variable domain is DAGVTQSPTHLIKTRGQQVTLRCSPISGHKSVSWYQQVLGQGPQFIFQYYEKEERGRGNFPDRFSARQFPNYSSELNVNALLLGDSALYLCASSLGQGRQYFGPGTRLTVT.

The genes are TRBV6-5 and TRBJ1-1, with D unclear. The CDR3 has 13 amino acids. Trimming shortened V by 6 bases and J by 1 base, and 9 bases separated the two germline ends. Germline CDR1 and CDR2: MNHEY and SVGAGI. CDR3 coding DNA: TGTGCCAGCAGCGCCCGGGAGAACACTGAAGCTTTCTTT. This translates into CASSARENTEAFF.

V gene TRBV29-1 combines with J gene TRBJ2-7, with D perhaps matching TRBD1 (6 bases). The CDR3 is 12 amino acids. The germline V gene has CDR1 SQVTM and CDR2 ANQGSEA. V lost 0 bases and J 4 bases, leaving 7 bases between the germline ends. The CDR3 here is CSVEEGAYEQYF. The CDR3 DNA reads as TGCAGCGTTGAAGAGGGGGCATACGAGCAGTACTTC.

This sequence joins TRBV30 and TRBJ2-5; a weak D match, TRBD2 (6 bases). The CDR3 has 14 residues. V was clipped by 0 bases and J by 5 bases, with 13 bases between them. CDR1 and CDR2 from the germline V gene are GTSNPN and SVGIG (reference sequence). The CDR3 spells CAWSVRGRTETQYF. In DNA, the CDR3 is TGTGCCTGGAGTGTACGAGGGAGGACTGAGACCCAGTACTTC.

The V and J genes are TRBV5-1 and TRBJ2-5, with 7 bases fitting TRBD1. The CDR3 runs 16 residues. V trimming: 4 bases; J trimming: 3 bases; junction bases outside the gene matches: 12. Germline CDR1 is SGHRS and CDR2 is YFSETQ. In nucleotides, the CDR3 is TGCGCCAGCAGCCTGGAATTGGGACAGTTTAAAGAGACCCAGTACTTC. Protein sequence: CASSLELGQFKETQYF. The full variable domain, completed using reference TRBV5-1 and TRBJ2-5, is KAGVTQTPRYLIKTRGQQVTLSCSPISGHRSVSWYQQTPGQGLQFLFEYFSETQRNKGNFPGRFSGRQFSNSRSEMNVSTLELGDSALYLCASSLELGQFKETQYFGPGTRLLVL.

CDR3 bases: TGCGCCAGCAGCTTGGGACAGCCAAACTATGGCTACACCTTC. Protein sequence: CASSLGQPNYGYTF. This chain joins TRBV5-1 and TRBJ1-2; TRBD1 might be the D (5 bases). CDR3 length equals 14 residues. From germline, CDR1 is SGHRS and CDR2 YFSETQ. V gave up 0 bases and J gave up 2 bases, with 8 bases separating them.

V is TRBV7-9 and J is TRBJ1-1; no definite D call. V was pared by 5 bases and J by 7 bases, with 11 bases between. Germline V gene data show CDR1 as SEHNR and CDR2 as FQNEAQ (reference sequence). This CDR3 region has 12 residues. In nucleotides, the CDR3 is TGTGCCAGCAGCCAGCACGAGGGTGAAGCTTTCTTT. It specifies CASSQHEGEAFF.

The chain is built from TRBV5-6 and TRBJ1-2; 7 bases fit TRBD1. Germline V lookup: CDR1 SGHDT, CDR2 YYEEEE. The V segment lost 3 bases and the J segment 8 bases; nucleotides outside the gene matches: 4. The CDR3 extends over 12 amino acids. CDR3 DNA: TGTGCCAGCAGCTCGACAGGGCTAGGCTACACCTTC. This translates into CASSSTGLGYTF.

The V gene is TRBV19, the J gene TRBJ2-6; D not resolved. The V end was cut by 7 bases, the J end by 0 bases, with 10 bases between. Germline values: CDR1 LNHDA, CDR2 SQIVND (reference sequence). CDR3 size: 15 residues. The CDR3 sequence is CASTATNSGANVLTF. CDR3 in DNA: TGTGCCAGTACCGCTACCAACTCTGGGGCCAACGTCCTGACTTTC.

This chain connects TRBV2 to TRBJ1-4, with 9 bases aligning to TRBD1. V lost 3 bases, J lost 8 bases, and 4 bases stayed unmatched. There are 14 residues in the CDR3. Germline CDR1 SNHLY, CDR2 FYNNEI. CDR3 nucleotide sequence: TGTGCCAGCAGTGACCACGACAGGGGGGAAAAACTGTTTTTT. As protein: CASSDHDRGEKLFF.

This chain connects TRBV7-9 to TRBJ2-7; 10 bases match TRBD2. Germline lookup yields CDR1 SEHNR and CDR2 FQNEAQ (reference sequence). With V trimmed by 1 base and J by 3 bases, 3 bases remained unmatched. The CDR3 loop spans 15 amino acids. The CDR3 sequence: CASSLVTSGDYEQYF. CDR3 nucleotides: TGTGCCAGCAGCTTAGTAACTAGCGGGGACTACGAGCAGTACTTC.

The chain links TRBV18 to TRBJ2-2, with 7 bases fitting TRBD2. Trimming cost V 5 bases and J 1 base; bases outside gene matches: 7. CDR1 and CDR2 (germline): KGHSH, LQKENI. The CDR3 spans 16 residues. The CDR3 spells CASSAPSGRNTGELFF. CDR3 sequence (DNA): TGTGCCAGCTCAGCCCCTAGCGGACGGAACACCGGGGAGCTGTTTTTT.

The rearrangement joins TRBV24-1 to TRBJ2-7; possibly TRBD2 for D (5 bases). The germline CDR1 and CDR2 sequences are KGHDR and SFDVKD. V was pared by 4 bases and J by 0 bases, with 9 bases between. The CDR3 has 14 residues. The CDR3 sequence: CATSERRFSYEQYF. In nucleotides, the CDR3 is TGTGCCACCAGTGAACGGAGGTTCTCCTACGAGCAGTACTTC.

The V gene is TRBV7-9, the J gene TRBJ1-4; 10 bases line up with TRBD1. The V gene end was trimmed by 5 bases and the J gene end by 6 bases; junction bases not matched to a gene: 3. Germline V gives CDR1 SEHNR, CDR2 FQNEAQ (reference sequence). The CDR3 loop spans 14 amino acids. In nucleotides, the CDR3 is TGTGCCAGCAGCGCGACAGGGGGCTATGAAAAACTGTTTTTT. It translates to CASSATGGYEKLFF.

This rearrangement joins TRBV11-2 to TRBJ1-2; TRBD1 matches 9 bases. Germline CDR1 is SGHAT and CDR2 is FQNNGV. The ends lost 5 bases at V and 7 bases at J; junction bases unmatched: 11. The CDR3 has 15 amino acids. CDR3 DNA: TGTGCCAGCAGCGGAATCGGACAGGGGCTTACTGGCTACACCTTC. This encodes CASSGIGQGLTGYTF.

This chain uses TRBV9 with TRBJ1-1, with D maybe TRBD1 (5 bases). Germline V gene sequence: CDR1 SGDLS, CDR2 YYNGEE. V was shortened by 4 bases and J by 0 bases, with 16 bases between the two germline ends. The CDR3 consists of 16 residues. CDR3 protein: CASSPQGAGLNTEAFF. CDR3 in DNA: TGTGCCAGCAGCCCCCAAGGGGCAGGTCTGAACACTGAAGCTTTCTTT. Based on the CDR3 plus reference TRBV9 and TRBJ1-1, the full variable domain is DSGVTQTPKHLITATGQRVTLRCSPRSGDLSVYWYQQSLDQGLQFLIQYYNGEERAKGNILERFSAQQFPDLHSELNLSSLELGDSALYFCASSPQGAGLNTEAFFGQGTRLTVV.

The chain employs TRBV5-1 and TRBJ1-1, with 8 bases lining up with TRBD1. V lost 4 bases and J lost 2; bases outside the gene matches: 7. CDR1 and CDR2 (germline): SGHRS, YFSETQ. CDR3 length: 15 residues. The CDR3 region has the DNA TGCGCCAGCAGCAAACCGGGACAGGCTAACACTGAAGCTTTCTTT. Translation: CASSKPGQANTEAFF.

This chain joins TRBV14 and TRBJ2-6; D is unresolved. CDR1 and CDR2 (germline): SGHDN, FVKESK. The V end was cut by 1 base, the J end by 4 bases, with 11 bases between. The CDR3 spans 16 residues. This chain's CDR3 is CASSQARGRGANVLTF. CDR3 in DNA: TGTGCCAGCAGCCAAGCTCGTGGGCGCGGGGCCAACGTCCTGACTTTC.

The chain couples TRBV28 to TRBJ2-6, with TRBD1 identical over 7 bases. The germline CDR1 and CDR2 sequences are MDHEN and SYDVKM. This CDR3 contains 17 residues. The ends lost 5 bases at V and 0 bases at J; junction bases unmatched: 7. The DNA of the CDR3 is TGTGCCAGCAGTCTAGCCTCAGGGGGCTCTGGGGCCAACGTCCTGACTTTC. Its translation: CASSLASGGSGANVLTF.

The CDR3 spells CASSLRTVNTEAFF. Written as DNA, the CDR3 is TGTGCCAGCAGCCTTAGGACTGTGAACACTGAAGCTTTCTTT. The V call is TRBV3-1 (or the pseudogene TRBV3-2), the J call TRBJ1-1, with unresolved D. The CDR3 contains 14 residues. V lost 4 bases and J lost 0, with 9 bases in between. Germline V gene data show CDR1 as LGHDT and CDR2 as YNNKEL (reference sequence).

V gene TRBV27 combines with J gene TRBJ2-1; 10 bases are a match to TRBD2. The CDR3 is 14 residues long. Germline loops: CDR1 MNHEY, CDR2 SMNVEV (reference sequence). V was pared by 3 bases and J by 9 bases, with 5 bases of the junction left unmatched. The CDR3 DNA follows: TGTGCCAGCAGTTTCGGACTAGCGGCTGGTGAGCAGTTCTTC. It is translated as CASSFGLAAGEQFF.

This chain uses TRBV5-1 with TRBJ1-1, with 7 positions matching TRBD1. Trimming took 4 bases from V and 3 from J; bases not matched to a gene: 15. This CDR3 contains 17 residues. The germline V gene encodes CDR1 SGHRS and CDR2 YFSETQ. The CDR3 sequence: CASSPREGAPEYTEAFF. In nucleotides, the CDR3 is TGCGCCAGCAGCCCCCGGGAGGGGGCACCTGAATACACTGAAGCTTTCTTT.

The rearrangement uses TRBV9 and TRBJ1-4, with D possibly matching TRBD1 (6 bases). From germline, CDR1 is SGDLS and CDR2 YYNGEE. This CDR3 comprises 15 residues. V was trimmed by 1 base and J by 5 bases, leaving 12 bases between them. The CDR3 bases are TGTGCCAGCAGCGTATCGACAGGCTGGAATGAAAAACTGTTTTTT. Its translation is CASSVSTGWNEKLFF.

This sequence joins TRBV9 and TRBJ2-7; D gene uncertain. Germline V gives CDR1 SGDLS, CDR2 YYNGEE. The CDR3 has 13 residues. The germline V and J ends were trimmed by 4 bases and 2 bases, with 10 bases remaining between them. This chain's CDR3 is CASSINAAYEQYF. CDR3 nucleotides: TGTGCCAGCAGCATCAACGCGGCCTACGAGCAGTACTTC.

This chain links TRBV12-3 or TRBV12-4 with TRBJ1-2; D is uncertain. Trimming stripped 5 bases from V and 6 bases from J, with 10 bases between. This CDR3 has 12 amino acids. CDR3 sequence (DNA): TGTGCCAGCAGTGTACAATTAAATGGCTACACCTTC. Its translation is CASSVQLNGYTF.

The rearrangement links TRBV11-3 to TRBJ2-1; 8 bases line up with TRBD2. The CDR3 spans 15 residues. The V gene's germline CDR1 is SGHNT and CDR2 YENEEA. The ends lost 5 bases at V and 8 bases at J; junction bases unmatched: 11. CDR3 protein: CASSPRERENDEQFF. In DNA, the CDR3 is TGTGCCAGCAGCCCTCGGGAGCGGGAGAACGATGAGCAGTTCTTC. Complete variable domain (other parts from reference TRBV11-3 and TRBJ2-1): EAGVVQSPRYKIIEKKQPVAFWCNPISGHNTLYWYLQNLGQGPELLIRYENEEAVDDSQLPKDRFSAERLKGVDSTLKIQPAELGDSAVYLCASSPRERENDEQFFGPGTRLTVL.

The J gene is TRBJ2-2, the V gene TRBV2; D may be TRBD2 (8 bases). Germline V gives CDR1 SNHLY, CDR2 FYNNEI. V dropped 10 bases and J dropped 0 bases, with 15 bases sitting between them. The CDR3 runs to 15 residues. CDR3 protein: CATGGAGANTGELFF. In DNA, the CDR3 is TGTGCCACAGGGGGAGCGGGAGCGAACACCGGGGAGCTGTTTTTT.

The CDR3 sequence: CASSSGLAEHSAQYF. The CDR3, as DNA: TGTGCCAGCAGCTCCGGACTAGCGGAACACTCGGCCCAGTACTTC. This chain uses TRBV3-1 (or the pseudogene TRBV3-2) with TRBJ2-5; TRBD2 agrees at 10 bases. The trim removed 5 bases at V and 9 bases at J, leaving 12 bases unmatched. CDR1 and CDR2 from the germline V gene are LGHDT and YNNKEL (reference sequence). This CDR3 region has 15 residues.